What follows are 12 T cell receptor beta chains derived from one specimen sequenced in a study of PD-1 blockade in classical Hodgkin lymphoma. Relapses following autologous stem cell transplantation were seen in all patients, with brentuximab vedotin exposure varying. Generated by immunoSEQ multiplex PCR, the TCRdb table keeps only in-frame clones and is missing some. The table records 13,000 or so clones, roughly 82% of them present only once. The starting material was peripheral blood mononuclear cells (PBMCs), obtained at baseline. These receptors all stem from a human donor with classical Hodgkin lymphoma.

J is TRBJ1-6 and V is TRBV5-6, with 7 positions matching TRBD1. The CDR3 sequence is 17 residues long. Germline CDR1 SGHDT, CDR2 YYEEEE. The V gene end was trimmed by 4 bases and the J gene end by 2 bases; junction bases not matched to a gene: 9. CDR3 sequence (DNA): TGTGCCAGCAGCGCCGACTACAGGGGCCCCTATAATTCACCCCTCCACTTT. This gives the protein CASSADYRGPYNSPLHF.

The chain links TRBV7-2 to TRBJ2-3; 14 positions match TRBD2. The V segment lost 4 bases and the J segment 5 bases; nucleotides outside the gene matches: 5. The CDR3 contains 16 residues. CDR1 SGHTA and CDR2 FQGNSA come from the germline V gene. CDR3 residues: CASSSRLAGGRDTQYF. As DNA, the CDR3 is TGTGCCAGCAGCTCCAGACTAGCGGGGGGGCGAGATACGCAGTATTTT. Filled out from reference TRBV7-2 and TRBJ2-3, the complete variable domain reads GAGVSQSPSNKVTEKGKDVELRCDPISGHTALYWYRQSLGQGLEFLIYFQGNSAPDKSGLPSDRFSAERTGGSVSTLTIQRTQQEDSAVYLCASSSRLAGGRDTQYFGPGTRLTVL.

Written as DNA, the CDR3 is TGTGCCAGTAGTATGGTGCAGGGGTACCAAGAGACCCAGTACTTC. Protein: CASSMVQGYQETQYF. The rearrangement joins TRBV19 to TRBJ2-5, with D possibly matching TRBD1 (6 bases). This CDR3 region has 15 residues. Trimming shortened V by 3 bases and J by 0 bases, and 11 bases separated the two germline ends. The germline gives CDR1 LNHDA, CDR2 SQIVND (reference sequence).

This clone was recorded a few times. The V call is TRBV7-9, the J call TRBJ2-5; D not certain. There are 16 residues in the CDR3. The germline CDR1 and CDR2 sequences are SEHNR and FQNEAQ (reference sequence). V lost 5 bases and J lost 2, with 18 bases in between. CDR3 residues: CASSRIRLEVQETQYF. Here the CDR3 DNA reads TGTGCCAGCAGCCGGATCCGCCTCGAAGTACAAGAGACCCAGTACTTC.

The chain recombines TRBV6-1 with TRBJ2-7; D is possibly TRBD1 (7 bases). This CDR3 spans 12 amino acids. With 6 bases removed from V and 9 bases from J, the gap between germline ends came to 15 bases. Per germline, CDR1 MNHNS and CDR2 SASEGT. CDR3 protein: CASRATGRRQYF. The CDR3, as DNA: TGTGCCAGCAGAGCGACAGGGAGGCGGCAGTACTTC.

The rearrangement uses TRBV9 and TRBJ2-2; TRBD2 matches at 11 bases. Germline V gives CDR1 SGDLS, CDR2 YYNGEE. The CDR3 has 17 amino acids. V lost 3 bases and J lost 3; bases outside the gene matches: 7. CDR3 protein: CASSASLAGGYTGELFF. Written as DNA, the CDR3 is TGTGCCAGCAGCGCTTCCTTAGCGGGGGGGTACACCGGGGAGCTGTTTTTT.

The rearrangement uses TRBV6-5 and TRBJ2-7; D may match TRBD1 or TRBD2 (5 bases each). The CDR3 is 15 residues long. V was clipped by 5 bases and J by 2 bases, with 16 bases between them. Germline CDR1 MNHEY, CDR2 SVGAGI. The CDR3 here is CASSINRGPTYEQYF. In DNA, the CDR3 is TGTGCCAGCAGTATTAACCGGGGCCCGACCTACGAGCAGTACTTC.

The chain links TRBV5-1 to TRBJ2-3; TRBD2 matches at 11 bases. CDR3 length: 16 residues. The V segment lost 4 bases and the J segment 0 bases; nucleotides outside the gene matches: 4. The germline CDR1 and CDR2 sequences are SGHRS and YFSETQ. The CDR3 spells CASSTRLAGSTDTQYF. CDR3 nucleotide sequence: TGCGCCAGCAGCACAAGACTAGCGGGGAGCACAGATACGCAGTATTTT.

This clone occurred once. CDR3 loop: CASSLGSGGWETQYF. DNA for the CDR3: TGTGCCAGCAGCTTAGGTTCTGGGGGCTGGGAGACCCAGTACTTC. The chain combines TRBV7-6 with TRBJ2-5; tentatively, D is TRBD1 (6 bases). Per germline, CDR1 SGHVS and CDR2 FNYEAQ. Trimming took off 1 base at V and 5 bases at J, with 14 bases between the two ends. The CDR3 has 15 residues.

V gene TRBV6-1 combines with J gene TRBJ2-7; TRBD1 or TRBD2 may be the D gene (5 bases each). Germline CDR1 and CDR2: MNHNS and SASEGT. The CDR3 spans 11 residues. Trimming pared 5 bases from V and 9 bases from J, leaving 11 bases between. The CDR3 DNA reads TGTGCCAGCAGTTACCCTGGGGGGCAGTACTTC. Protein: CASSYPGGQYF.

This chain connects TRBV30 to TRBJ2-7; tentative D call: TRBD2 (5 bases). With 1 base removed from V and 0 bases from J, the gap between germline ends came to 19 bases. CDR3 length: 17 amino acids. Germline lookup yields CDR1 GTSNPN and CDR2 SVGIG (reference sequence). Written as DNA, the CDR3 is TGTGCCTGGAGTGCCCCCCCCCGACTAAGCGCCTCCTACGAGCAGTACTTC. This encodes CAWSAPPRLSASYEQYF.

This clone occurred a few times. J is TRBJ2-5 and V is TRBV5-1, with 8 bases that match TRBD2. The CDR3 has 15 residues. Germline V CDR1 and CDR2: SGHRS, YFSETQ. V dropped 7 bases and J dropped 5; count of bases not matched to a gene: 13. The CDR3 here is CASGALPAGVETQYF. CDR3 nucleotides: TGCGCCAGCGGGGCTCTTCCAGCGGGGGTGGAGACCCAGTACTTC.